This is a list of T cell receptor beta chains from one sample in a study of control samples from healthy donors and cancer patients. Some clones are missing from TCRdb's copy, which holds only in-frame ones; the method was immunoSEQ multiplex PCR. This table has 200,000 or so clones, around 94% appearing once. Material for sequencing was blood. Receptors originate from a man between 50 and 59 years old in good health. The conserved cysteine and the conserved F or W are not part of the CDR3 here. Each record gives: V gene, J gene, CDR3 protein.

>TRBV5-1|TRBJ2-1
ASSLNTGQLNKF
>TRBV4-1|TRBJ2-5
ASSPVAIGETQY
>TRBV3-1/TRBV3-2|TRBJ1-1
ASSQQGSGGTEAF
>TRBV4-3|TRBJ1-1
ASSQALRNTEAF
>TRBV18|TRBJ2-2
ASSPLQSSGELF
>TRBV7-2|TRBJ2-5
ASSLSVRQETQY
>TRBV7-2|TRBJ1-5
ASSWGQGGQPQH
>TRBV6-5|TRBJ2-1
ASSRGNEQF
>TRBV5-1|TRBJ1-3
ASTPGGNGNTIY
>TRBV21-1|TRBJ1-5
ASSKDLRRSQQNQPQH
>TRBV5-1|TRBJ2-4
ASSPGTNIQY
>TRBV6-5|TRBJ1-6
ATNRALASPLH
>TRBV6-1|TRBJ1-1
ASSEARRTEAF
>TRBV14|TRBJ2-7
ASSPNNYEQY
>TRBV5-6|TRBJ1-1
ASSLWVGAGTEAF
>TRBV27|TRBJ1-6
ASSLEGSYNSPLH
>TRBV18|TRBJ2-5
ASSPKKETQY
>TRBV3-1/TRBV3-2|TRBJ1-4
ASSGTGGRNEKLF
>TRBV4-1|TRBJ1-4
ASSQVPRGINEKLF
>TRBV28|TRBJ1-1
ASSQGRVTEAF
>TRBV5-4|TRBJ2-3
ASSRTPPDTQY
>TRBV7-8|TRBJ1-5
ASSLGWGNAQPQH